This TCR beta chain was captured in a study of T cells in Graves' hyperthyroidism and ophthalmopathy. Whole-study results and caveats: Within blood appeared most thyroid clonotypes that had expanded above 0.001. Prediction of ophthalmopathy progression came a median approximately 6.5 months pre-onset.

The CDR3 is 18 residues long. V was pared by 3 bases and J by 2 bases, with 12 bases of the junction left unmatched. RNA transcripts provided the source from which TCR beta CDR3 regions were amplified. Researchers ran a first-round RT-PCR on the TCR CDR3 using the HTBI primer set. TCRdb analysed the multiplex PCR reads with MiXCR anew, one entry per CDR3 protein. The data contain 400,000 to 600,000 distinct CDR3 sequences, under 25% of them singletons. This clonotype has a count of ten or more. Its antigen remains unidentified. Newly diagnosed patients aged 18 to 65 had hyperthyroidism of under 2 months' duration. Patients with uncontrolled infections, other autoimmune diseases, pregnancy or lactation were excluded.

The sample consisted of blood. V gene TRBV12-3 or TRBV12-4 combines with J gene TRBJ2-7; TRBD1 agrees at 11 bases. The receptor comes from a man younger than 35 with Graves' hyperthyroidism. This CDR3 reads CASSFSGQGARGAYEQYF. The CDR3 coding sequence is TGTGCCAGCAGTTTTTCTGGACAGGGGGCGCGGGGAGCCTACGAGCAGTACTTC.